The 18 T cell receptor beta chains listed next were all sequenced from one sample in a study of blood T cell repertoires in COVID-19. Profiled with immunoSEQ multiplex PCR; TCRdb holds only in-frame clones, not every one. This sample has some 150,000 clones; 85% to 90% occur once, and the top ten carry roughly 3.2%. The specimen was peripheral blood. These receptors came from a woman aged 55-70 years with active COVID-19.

Written as DNA, the CDR3 is TGTGCCACCAGACTAAGCGCCCCGCTCACAGATACGCAGTATTTT. It encodes CATRLSAPLTDTQYF. V and J are TRBV10-3 and TRBJ2-3; TRBD2 is a possible D gene (5 bases). Trimming left V 10 bases short and J 2 bases short, with 19 bases between. CDR1 and CDR2 from the germline V gene are ENHRY and SYGVKD. CDR3 length equals 15 residues.

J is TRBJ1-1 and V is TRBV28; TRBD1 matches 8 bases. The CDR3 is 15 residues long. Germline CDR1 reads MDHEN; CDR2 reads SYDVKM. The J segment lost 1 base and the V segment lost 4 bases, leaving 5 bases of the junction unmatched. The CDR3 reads CASSSGQAGNTEAFF. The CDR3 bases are TGTGCCAGCAGTTCGGGACAGGCTGGGAACACTGAAGCTTTCTTT. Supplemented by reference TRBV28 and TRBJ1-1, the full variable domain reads DVKVTQSSRYLVKRTGEKVFLECVQDMDHENMFWYRQDPGLGLRLIYFSYDVKMKEKGDIPEGYSVSREKKERFSLILESASTNQTSMYLCASSSGQAGNTEAFFGQGTRLTVV.

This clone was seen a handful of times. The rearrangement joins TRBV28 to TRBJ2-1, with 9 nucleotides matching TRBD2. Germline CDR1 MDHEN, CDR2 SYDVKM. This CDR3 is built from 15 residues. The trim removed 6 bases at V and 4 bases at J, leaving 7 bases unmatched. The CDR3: CASRAGTSPYNEQFF. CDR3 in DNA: TGTGCCAGCAGGGCCGGGACTAGCCCTTACAATGAGCAGTTCTTC.

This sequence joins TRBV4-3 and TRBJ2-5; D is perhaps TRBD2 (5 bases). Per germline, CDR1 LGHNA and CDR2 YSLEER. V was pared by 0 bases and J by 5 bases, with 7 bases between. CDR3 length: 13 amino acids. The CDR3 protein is CASSQEPGETQYF. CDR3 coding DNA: TGCGCCAGCAGCCAAGAGCCGGGGGAGACCCAGTACTTC.

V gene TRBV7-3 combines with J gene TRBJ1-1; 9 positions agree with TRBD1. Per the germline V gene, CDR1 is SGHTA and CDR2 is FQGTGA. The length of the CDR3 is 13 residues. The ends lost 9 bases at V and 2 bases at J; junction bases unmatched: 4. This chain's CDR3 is CASKQGANTEAFF. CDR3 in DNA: TGTGCCAGTAAACAGGGGGCCAACACTGAAGCTTTCTTT.

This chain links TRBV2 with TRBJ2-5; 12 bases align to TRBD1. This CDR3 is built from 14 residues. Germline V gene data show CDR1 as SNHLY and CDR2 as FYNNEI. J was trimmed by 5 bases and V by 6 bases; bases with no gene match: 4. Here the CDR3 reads CASRGTGGGETQYF. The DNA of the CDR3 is TGTGCCAGCAGGGGGACAGGGGGCGGGGAGACCCAGTACTTC.

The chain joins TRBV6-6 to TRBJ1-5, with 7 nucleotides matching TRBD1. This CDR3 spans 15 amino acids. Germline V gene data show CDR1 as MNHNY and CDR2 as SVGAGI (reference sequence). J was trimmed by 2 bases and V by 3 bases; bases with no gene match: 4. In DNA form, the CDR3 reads TGTGCCAGCAGTTATTCTGGACAGGGCAATCAGCCCCAGCATTTT. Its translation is CASSYSGQGNQPQHF.

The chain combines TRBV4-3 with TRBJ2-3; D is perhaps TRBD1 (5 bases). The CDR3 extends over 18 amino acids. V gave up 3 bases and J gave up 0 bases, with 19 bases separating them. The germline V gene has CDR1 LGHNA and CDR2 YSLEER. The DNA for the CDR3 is TGCGCCAGCAGCCACCGATTAGGGGCGTCCGGGAGCACAGATACGCAGTATTTT. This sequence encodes CASSHRLGASGSTDTQYF.

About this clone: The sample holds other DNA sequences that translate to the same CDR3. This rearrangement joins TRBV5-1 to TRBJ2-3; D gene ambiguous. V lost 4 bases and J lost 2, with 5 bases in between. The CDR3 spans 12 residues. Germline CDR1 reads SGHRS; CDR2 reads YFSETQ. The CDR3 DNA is TGCGCCAGCAGCCTAATCACAGATACGCAGTATTTT. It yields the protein CASSLITDTQYF.

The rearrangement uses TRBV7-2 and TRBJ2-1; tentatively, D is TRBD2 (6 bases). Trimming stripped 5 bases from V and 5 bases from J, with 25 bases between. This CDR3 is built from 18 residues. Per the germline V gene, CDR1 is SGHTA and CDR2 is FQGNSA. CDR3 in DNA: TGTGCCAGCAGCCCTCACAGGTTTCAGGGTGGCGGGGACAATGAGCAGTTCTTC. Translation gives CASSPHRFQGGGDNEQFF.

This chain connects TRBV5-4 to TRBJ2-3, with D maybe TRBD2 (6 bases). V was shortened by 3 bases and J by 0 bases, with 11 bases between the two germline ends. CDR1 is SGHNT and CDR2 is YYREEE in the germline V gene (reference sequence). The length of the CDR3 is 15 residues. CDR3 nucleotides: TGTGCCAGCAGCTCGGAGGGGCCTAGCACAGATACGCAGTATTTT. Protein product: CASSSEGPSTDTQYF.

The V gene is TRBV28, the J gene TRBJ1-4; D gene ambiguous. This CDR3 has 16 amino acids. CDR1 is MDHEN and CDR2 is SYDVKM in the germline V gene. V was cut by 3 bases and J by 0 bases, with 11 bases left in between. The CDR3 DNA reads TGTGCCAGCAGTTTTGGGCGGACTCCAACTAATGAAAAACTGTTTTTT. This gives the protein CASSFGRTPTNEKLFF.

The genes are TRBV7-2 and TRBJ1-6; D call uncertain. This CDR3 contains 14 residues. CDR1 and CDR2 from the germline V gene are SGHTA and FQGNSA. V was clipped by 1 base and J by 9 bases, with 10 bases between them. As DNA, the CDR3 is TGTGCCAGCAGCTTAGGGCGGGGAGGTTCACCCCTCCACTTT. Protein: CASSLGRGGSPLHF.

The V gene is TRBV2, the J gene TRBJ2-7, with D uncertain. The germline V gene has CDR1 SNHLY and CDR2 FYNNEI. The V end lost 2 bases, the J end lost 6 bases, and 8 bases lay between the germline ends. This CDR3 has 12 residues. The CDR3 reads CASSEPSPEQYF. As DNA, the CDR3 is TGTGCCAGCAGTGAACCCTCCCCCGAGCAGTACTTC.

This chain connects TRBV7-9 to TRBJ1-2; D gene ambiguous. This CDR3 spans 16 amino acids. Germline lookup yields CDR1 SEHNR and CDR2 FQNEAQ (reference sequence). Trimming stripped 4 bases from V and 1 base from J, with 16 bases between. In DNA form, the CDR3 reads TGTGCCAGCAGCTCCTCGGCAGACCCTAGTAACTATGGCTACACCTTC. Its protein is CASSSSADPSNYGYTF.

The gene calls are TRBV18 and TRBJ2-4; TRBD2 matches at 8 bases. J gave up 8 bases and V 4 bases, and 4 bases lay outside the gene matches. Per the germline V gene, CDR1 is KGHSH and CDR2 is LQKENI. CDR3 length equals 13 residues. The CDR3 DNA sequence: TGTGCCAGCTCACTCGGGGGGGGAGACATTCAGTACTTC. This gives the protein CASSLGGGDIQYF.

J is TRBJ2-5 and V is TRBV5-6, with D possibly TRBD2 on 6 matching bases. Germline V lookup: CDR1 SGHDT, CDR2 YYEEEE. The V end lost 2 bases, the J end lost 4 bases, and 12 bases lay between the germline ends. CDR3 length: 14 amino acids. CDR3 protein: CASSFGGEGETQYF. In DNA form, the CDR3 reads TGTGCCAGCAGCTTCGGGGGAGAAGGAGAGACCCAGTACTTC.

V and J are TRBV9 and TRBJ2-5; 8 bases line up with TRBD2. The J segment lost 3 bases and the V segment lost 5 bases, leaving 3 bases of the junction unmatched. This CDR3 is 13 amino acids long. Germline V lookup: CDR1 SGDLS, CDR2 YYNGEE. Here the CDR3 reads CASSKGLEETQYF. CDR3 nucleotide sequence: TGTGCCAGCAGTAAGGGACTAGAAGAGACCCAGTACTTC.